The clone carrying this T cell receptor (beta chain) was recorded a few times. The antigen is unknown. This CDR3 spans 16 amino acids. V lost 3 bases, J lost 4 bases, and 15 bases lay in between. CDR1 is SGHAT, CDR2 FQNNGV, per germline. For TCRbeta, the library was prepared with unique molecular identifiers. MiXCR, applied by TCRdb to the PCR reads, yields one record per CDR3 protein. This sample has around 190,000 distinct CDR3 sequences, with approximately 6.9% found just once. These data are taken from a study of T-cell reconstitution after alpha-beta-depleted transplantation in children. Study-wide results and caveats: One year post-transplant, T-cell counts and diversity were largely derived from T cells produced anew. It was surviving recipient T cells and thymic progenitors that gave some patients high TCRbeta diversity at day 60. Expanded graft clones numbering several hundred reportedly gave rise to alpha-beta T cells about two months after transplant.

The chain couples TRBV11-2 to TRBJ2-2; TRBD2 might be the D (7 bases). The sequenced sample was PBMCs, obtained before TCRalphabeta/CD19-depleted stem cell transplant. The sequence was obtained from a boy aged 2 to 10 with acute lymphoblastic leukemia, due to receive a stem cell transplant. The chain's CDR3 is CASSFMERDITGELFF. DNA of the CDR3: TGTGCCAGCAGCTTCATGGAGCGGGACATCACCGGGGAGCTGTTTTTT.